This TCR beta chain was found in a study of tumor-infiltrating lymphocytes in localized non-small cell lung cancer. Germline V lookup: CDR1 SGHAT, CDR2 FQNNGV. The CDR3 loop spans 15 amino acids. V gave up 3 bases and J gave up 5 bases, with 16 bases separating them. Assay used: immunoSEQ multiplex PCR; TCRdb lists only in-frame clones, some missing. The table shows roughly 9,900 clones, with roughly 60% occurring only once. The chain has TRBV11-2 and TRBJ2-5, with D tentatively TRBD2 (6 bases). The clonotype was recovered from a human donor with non-small cell lung cancer. Sequencing was performed on lung tumor tissue. The CDR3 nucleotides are TGTGCCAGCAGCTTTTCCGGCGGTGGGGGGGAGACCCAGTACTTC. Amino acid sequence: CASSFSGGGGETQYF.